This T cell receptor (beta chain) was recorded in a study of T-cell reconstitution after alpha-beta-depleted transplantation in children. The study, taken as a whole, reports: It was surviving recipient T cells and thymic progenitors that gave some patients high TCRbeta diversity at day 60. T-cell numbers and diversity one year post-transplant derived largely from freshly generated T cells.

Worth noting for this clonotype: Its matching antigen is unknown. Germline and junction disagree at one end, which may indicate a read error.

This CDR3 contains 12 residues. Germline CDR1 SNHLY, CDR2 FYNNEI. Unique molecular identifiers were incorporated when the TCRbeta library was constructed. TCRdb called the PCR reads again in MiXCR, with one record for every CDR3 protein. The repertoire holds some 300,000 distinct CDR3 sequences, 10% seen once, with approximately 7% in the top ten. The material sequenced was PBMCs, taken before TCRalphabeta/CD19-depleted stem cell transplant. The TCR comes from a boy younger than two with acute myeloid leukemia, due to receive a stem cell transplant. The genes are TRBV2 and TRBJ2-7; D ambiguous. CDR3 sequence: CASSEDGYGQYF. DNA for the CDR3: TGTGCCAGCAGTGAAGACGGCTACGGGCAGTACTTC.